The TCR beta chain described here comes from a study of blood T cell repertoires in COVID-19. Study details: The study drew acute and convalescent COVID-19 samples from the United States, Italy and Spain. The cDNA or gDNA used as material had been derived from T cells, B-cell-depleted T cells, or PBMCs.

Trimming stripped 4 bases from V and 3 bases from J, with 14 bases between. The CDR3 runs to 15 residues. Germline loops: CDR1 SGHTS, CDR2 YDEGEE. Profiling relied on immunoSEQ multiplex PCR, and the TCRdb table lists in-frame clones only, not all of them. The table includes over 100,000 clones, around 83% detected once. This clonotype was sampled from a man between 65 and 85 years old with acute or convalescent COVID-19. Sequencing input: peripheral blood. The rearrangement uses TRBV5-8 and TRBJ2-1, with D possibly matching TRBD1 (6 bases). The CDR3 DNA reads as TGTGCCAGCAGCCGCGACAGGCCAGGCTACAATGAGCAGTTCTTC. Translating gives CASSRDRPGYNEQFF.